The entry below gives a single T cell receptor beta chain sequence along with its context. Antigen unknown. The same CDR3 can be traced to other DNA sequences in this sample. This entry is derived from a study of beta chain features in type 1 diabetes. Across the study: Comparable age, gender and cell yields were observed in patients relative to healthy donors. Study observations and caveats: Within each of all four CD4+ subsets, Type 1 diabetes patients had TCRB CDR3s that were moderately but significantly shorter. Naive, central memory and Treg TCRB repertoires appeared more alike in patients than in healthy donors. When VDJ junctions were examined, type 1 diabetes patients showed fewer insertions and more deletions. Researchers could not determine here whether HLA type influences TCRB rearrangement.

Sequenced material consisted of expressed TCRB transcripts (all of the isolated RNA was reverse transcribed). Sequencing used immunoSEQ multiplex PCR; TCRdb keeps in-frame clones, though not all of them. The table has about 340,000 clones, around 9.3% seen once. Germline-derived CDR1 and CDR2 are SGDLS and YYNGEE. Between the trimmed V and J ends, which lost 3 bases and 3 bases, there was a span of 2 bases. The CDR3 loop spans 11 amino acids. This sequence joins TRBV9 and TRBJ2-3; D remains unclear. The sequence came from a man aged 25-45 years with type 1 diabetes. Material: central memory CD4+ T cells from blood. This CDR3 reads CASSATDTQYF. The DNA for the CDR3 is TGTGCCAGCAGCGCTACAGATACGCAGTATTTT.